This T cell receptor (beta chain) was sequenced for a study of technical replicates of blood from a handful of donors (dated by TCRdb to 2015 to 2018). The library was generated by the immunoSEQ multiplex PCR assay. TCRdb mirrors the immuneACCESS table, restricted to in-frame sequences. Some clones are absent from its copies; in checked studies, under half trace to an unresolved V gene, and the reason for the others is unknown. This sample is represented by about 93,000 clones; 95% of them were singletons. The ten most abundant clones make up about 0.25% of the sample. Notes on this clone: It lacks a known antigen. No base quality values were provided; no much bigger clone lies one nucleotide off.

V is reduced by 5 bases and J by 4 bases, leaving a spacing of 20 bases between them. There are 16 amino acids in the CDR3, from cysteine to phenylalanine inclusive. The only DNA kept is the CDR3, 48 bases in frame from the first base. As encoded in the germline V gene (reference sequence), CDR1 is PRHDT while CDR2 is FYEKMQ. The sequenced material came from T cells isolated from PBMCs. In this chain, TRBV13 is recombined with TRBJ1-1, with an unclear D gene assignment. The clonotype originates from a human donor in good health. The DNA reads as follows: TGTGCCAGCAGCCTCGGGGTGGTAGGTTTGCGCACTGAAGCTTTCTTT. This gives the protein CASSLGVVGLRTEAFF.